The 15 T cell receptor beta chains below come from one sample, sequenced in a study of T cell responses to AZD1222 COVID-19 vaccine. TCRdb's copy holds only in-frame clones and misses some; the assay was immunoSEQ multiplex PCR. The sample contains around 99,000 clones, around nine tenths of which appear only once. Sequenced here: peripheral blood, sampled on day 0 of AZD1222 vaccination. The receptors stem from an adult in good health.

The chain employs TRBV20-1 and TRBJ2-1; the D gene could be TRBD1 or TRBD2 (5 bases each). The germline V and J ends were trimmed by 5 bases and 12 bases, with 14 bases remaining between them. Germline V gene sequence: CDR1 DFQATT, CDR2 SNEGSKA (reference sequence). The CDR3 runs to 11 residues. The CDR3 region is CSAPRDRGQFF. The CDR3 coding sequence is TGCAGTGCTCCGAGGGACCGGGGGCAGTTCTTC.

CDR3: CAISELDAGNTEAFF. The CDR3 coding sequence is TGTGCCATCAGTGAGTTGGACGCAGGGAACACTGAAGCTTTCTTT. This chain connects TRBV10-3 to TRBJ1-1; no clear D gene. The germline gives CDR1 ENHRY, CDR2 SYGVKD. Trimming pared 1 base from V and 1 base from J, leaving 10 bases between. CDR3 length: 15 residues.

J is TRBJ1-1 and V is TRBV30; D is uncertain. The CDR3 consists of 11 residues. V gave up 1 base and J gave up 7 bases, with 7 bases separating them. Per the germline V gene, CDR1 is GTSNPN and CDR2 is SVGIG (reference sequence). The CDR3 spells CAWSEDGEAFF. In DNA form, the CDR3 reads TGTGCCTGGAGTGAAGACGGTGAAGCTTTCTTT.

DNA for the CDR3: TGCGCCAGCAGCACGGAGCTCGTGGGGGGCACTGAAGCTTTCTTT. Protein product: CASSTELVGGTEAFF. The J gene is TRBJ1-1, the V gene TRBV5-1; weak D call: TRBD1 (5 bases). Germline values: CDR1 SGHRS, CDR2 YFSETQ. CDR3 size: 15 residues. V was trimmed by 4 bases and J by 4 bases, leaving 17 bases between them.

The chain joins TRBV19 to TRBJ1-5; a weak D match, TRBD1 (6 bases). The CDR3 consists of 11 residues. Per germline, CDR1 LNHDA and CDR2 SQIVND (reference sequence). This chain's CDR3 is CGTGRVQPQHF. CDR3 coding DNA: TGTGGCACAGGGAGGGTTCAGCCCCAGCATTTT. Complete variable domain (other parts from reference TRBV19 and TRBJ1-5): DGGITQSPKYLFRKEGQNVTLSCEQNLNHDAMYWYRQDPGQGLRLIYYSQIVNDFQKGDIAEGYSVSREKKESFPLTVTSAQKNPTAFYLCGTGRVQPQHFGDGTRLSIL.

The CDR3 DNA reads as TGTGCCACCAGCACAGGGGGTACGAACACCGGGGAGCTGTTTTTT. Amino acid sequence: CATSTGGTNTGELFF. V usage is TRBV15 and J usage is TRBJ2-2; 7 nucleotides agree with TRBD1. The CDR3 is made up of 15 amino acids. V was pared by 4 bases and J by 0 bases, with 2 bases of the junction left unmatched. Germline-derived CDR1 and CDR2 are LNHNV and YYDKDF (reference sequence).

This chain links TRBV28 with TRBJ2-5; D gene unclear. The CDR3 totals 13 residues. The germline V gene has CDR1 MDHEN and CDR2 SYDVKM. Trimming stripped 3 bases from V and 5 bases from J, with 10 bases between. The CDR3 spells CASSFRLGETQYF. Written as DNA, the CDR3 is TGTGCCAGCAGTTTCCGACTCGGGGAGACCCAGTACTTC.

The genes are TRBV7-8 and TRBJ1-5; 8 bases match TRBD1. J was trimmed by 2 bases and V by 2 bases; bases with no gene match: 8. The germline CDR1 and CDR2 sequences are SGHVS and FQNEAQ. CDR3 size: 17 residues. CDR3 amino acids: CASSLLGTGRGNQPQHF. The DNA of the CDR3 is TGTGCCAGCAGCTTACTAGGGACAGGAAGGGGCAATCAGCCCCAGCATTTT.

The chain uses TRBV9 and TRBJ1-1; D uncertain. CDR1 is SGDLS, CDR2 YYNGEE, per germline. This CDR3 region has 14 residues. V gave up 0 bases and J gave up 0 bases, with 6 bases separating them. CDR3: CASSVASVNTEAFF. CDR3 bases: TGTGCCAGCAGCGTAGCGTCAGTGAACACTGAAGCTTTCTTT. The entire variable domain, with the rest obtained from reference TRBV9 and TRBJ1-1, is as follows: DSGVTQTPKHLITATGQRVTLRCSPRSGDLSVYWYQQSLDQGLQFLIQYYNGEERAKGNILERFSAQQFPDLHSELNLSSLELGDSALYFCASSVASVNTEAFFGQGTRLTVV.

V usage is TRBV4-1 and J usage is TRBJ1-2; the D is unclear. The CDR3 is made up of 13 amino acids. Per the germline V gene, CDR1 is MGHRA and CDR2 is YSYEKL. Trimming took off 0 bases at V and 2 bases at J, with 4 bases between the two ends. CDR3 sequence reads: CASSQDGNYGYTF. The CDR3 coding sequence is TGCGCCAGCAGCCAAGACGGAAACTATGGCTACACCTTC.

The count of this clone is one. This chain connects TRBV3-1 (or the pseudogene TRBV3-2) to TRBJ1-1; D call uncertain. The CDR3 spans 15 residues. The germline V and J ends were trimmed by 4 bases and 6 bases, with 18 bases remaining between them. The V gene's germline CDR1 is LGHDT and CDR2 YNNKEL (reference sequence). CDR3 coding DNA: TGTGCCAGCAGCCGGCATCTCCTGGAAGCGGCTGAAGCTTTCTTT. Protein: CASSRHLLEAAEAFF.

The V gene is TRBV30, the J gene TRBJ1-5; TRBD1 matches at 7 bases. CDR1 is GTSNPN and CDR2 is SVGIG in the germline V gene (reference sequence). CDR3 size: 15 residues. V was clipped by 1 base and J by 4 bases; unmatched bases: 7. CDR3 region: CAWSAGPQGNQPQHF. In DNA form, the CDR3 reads TGTGCCTGGAGTGCGGGCCCACAGGGGAATCAGCCCCAGCATTTT.

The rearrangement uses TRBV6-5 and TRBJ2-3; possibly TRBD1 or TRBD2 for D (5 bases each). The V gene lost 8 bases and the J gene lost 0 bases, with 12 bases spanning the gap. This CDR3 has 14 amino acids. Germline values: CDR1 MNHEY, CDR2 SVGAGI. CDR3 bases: TGTGCCAGCGGGGACCGAATTAGCACAGATACGCAGTATTTT. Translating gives CASGDRISTDTQYF.

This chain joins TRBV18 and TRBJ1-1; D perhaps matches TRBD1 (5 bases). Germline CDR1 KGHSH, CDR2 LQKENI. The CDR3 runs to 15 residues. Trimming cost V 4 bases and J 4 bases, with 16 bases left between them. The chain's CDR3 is CASSQNQGGSTEAFF. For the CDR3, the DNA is TGTGCCAGCTCACAGAACCAGGGCGGCAGCACTGAAGCTTTCTTT.

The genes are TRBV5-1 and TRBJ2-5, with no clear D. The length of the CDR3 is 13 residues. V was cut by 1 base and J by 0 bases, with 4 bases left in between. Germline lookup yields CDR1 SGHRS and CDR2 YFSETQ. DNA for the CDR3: TGCGCCAGCAGCTTGAAGTACCAAGAGACCCAGTACTTC. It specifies CASSLKYQETQYF.